The TCR beta chain described here comes from a study of T cell clonotyping in hematopoietic cell transplantation. With regard to this clone: Its antigen is still unknown.

Time point specified: recipient sample about 28 days before transplant, after cytoreduction. Notes on the study in general: No sorting was done, leaving CD4 and CD8 contributions mixed.

Looked up from germline, CDR1 is MGHRA and CDR2 is YSYEKL. With 3 bases removed from V and 5 bases from J, the gap between germline ends came to 13 bases. CDR3 length: 14 residues. Assay used: immunoSEQ multiplex PCR; TCRdb lists only in-frame clones, some missing. The sample shows some 7,000 clones, about 90% of them seen only once. Source: peripheral blood mononuclear cells, taken before stem cell transplant. The receptor's source is a man aged 30 to 45 with acute myeloid leukemia. Some clones in this sample may be carry-over from other donors' samples. The gene calls are TRBV4-1 and TRBJ2-5; tentative D call: TRBD2 (5 bases). In DNA, the CDR3 is TGCGCCAGCAGCCAGCTCGGGATAAGGGAGACCCAGTACTTC. Residues: CASSQLGIRETQYF.